One sample yielded the 31 T cell receptor beta chains listed below, sequenced in a study of shared T cell receptors in the human thymus. Profiling relied on immunoSEQ multiplex PCR, and the TCRdb table lists in-frame clones only, not all of them. The sample yields hundreds of thousands of clones, over 75% seen once. The sample was also linked to a second study, of human thymus T cells.

Sequenced material: thymocytes. The receptors come from a boy less than two years old with a congenital heart defect.

The chain uses TRBV14 and TRBJ2-3, with TRBD2 matching 15 bases. The CDR3 has 20 residues. Germline V gives CDR1 SGHDN, CDR2 FVKESK. After removal of 0 bases from V and 1 base from J, the junction contained 8 bases not matched to a gene. CDR3 bases: TGTGCCAGCAGCCAAGATCAGGGACTAGCGGGAGGATGTGGCACAGATACGCAGTATTTT. Protein product: CASSQDQGLAGGCGTDTQYF.

The gene calls are TRBV6-5 and TRBJ2-7; TRBD1 aligns across 9 bases. Per germline, CDR1 MNHEY and CDR2 SVGAGI. The ends lost 8 bases at V and 1 base at J; junction bases unmatched: 9. The CDR3 sequence is 15 residues long. CDR3 amino acids: CASAPGTGRSYEQYF. Here the CDR3 DNA reads TGTGCCAGCGCTCCCGGGACAGGGAGGTCCTACGAGCAGTACTTC.

The chain recombines TRBV30 with TRBJ2-1; D might be TRBD2 (6 bases). Germline CDR1 and CDR2: GTSNPN and SVGIG (reference sequence). The CDR3 loop spans 16 amino acids. Trimming removed 2 bases from V and 0 bases from J, with 14 bases in between. CDR3: CAWSPRYGSSYNEQFF. The CDR3 DNA reads TGTGCCTGGAGTCCCCGGTACGGGAGCTCCTACAATGAGCAGTTCTTC.

The chain is built from TRBV4-3 and TRBJ2-1, with a weak D call TRBD2 (5 bases). The CDR3 sequence is 12 residues long. Germline loops: CDR1 LGHNA, CDR2 YSLEER. V was cut by 0 bases and J by 10 bases, with 7 bases left in between. The CDR3 nucleotides read TGCGCCAGCAGCCAAGATCGCGGGGAGCAGTTCTTC. Protein sequence: CASSQDRGEQFF.

Of note for this clone: At the DNA level, this CDR3 is encoded by other sequences in the same sample as well. The rearrangement joins TRBV19 to TRBJ2-2; D uncertain. V dropped 3 bases and J dropped 6 bases, with 5 bases sitting between them. CDR1 is LNHDA and CDR2 is SQIVND in the germline V gene (reference sequence). The CDR3 is 12 residues long. CDR3 sequence: CASSILSGELFF. The CDR3 nucleotides read TGTGCCAGTAGTATTCTCTCCGGGGAGCTGTTTTTT.

The genes are TRBV4-1 and TRBJ2-7; 9 positions agree with TRBD2. This CDR3 has 19 amino acids. Per the germline V gene, CDR1 is MGHRA and CDR2 is YSYEKL. The V gene end was trimmed by 0 bases and the J gene end by 2 bases; junction bases not matched to a gene: 14. The CDR3 protein is CASSQDVWREGPKPYEQYF. The CDR3 nucleotides are TGCGCCAGCAGCCAAGATGTATGGCGGGAGGGACCTAAGCCCTACGAGCAGTACTTC.

This chain joins TRBV10-3 and TRBJ2-7, with D unresolved. Germline V gene sequence: CDR1 ENHRY, CDR2 SYGVKD. Trimming removed 4 bases from V and 5 bases from J, with 6 bases in between. This CDR3 is 11 amino acids long. In nucleotides, the CDR3 is TGTGCCATCAGTGGGGCCGACGAGCAGTACTTC. Protein: CAISGADEQYF.

The J gene is TRBJ2-7, the V gene TRBV14, with 11 bases that match TRBD2. Germline V gives CDR1 SGHDN, CDR2 FVKESK. The CDR3 extends over 15 amino acids. V lost 2 bases, J lost 3 bases, and 3 bases stayed unmatched. The CDR3 DNA reads as TGTGCCAGCAGCCAATCGACTAGCGGGAACTACGAGCAGTACTTC. The encoded protein is CASSQSTSGNYEQYF.

The rearrangement joins TRBV28 to TRBJ2-7; 8 bases map to TRBD1. The CDR3 is 22 residues long. CDR1 is MDHEN, CDR2 SYDVKM, per germline. V dropped 5 bases and J dropped 3; count of bases not matched to a gene: 30. CDR3 DNA: TGTGCCAGCAGTCCCGACCTTAGACCCCAGGGGGCGCGTCTAGCGCCTTACTACGAGCAGTACTTC. It yields the protein CASSPDLRPQGARLAPYYEQYF.

The chain uses TRBV27 and TRBJ2-3; 8 nucleotides match TRBD1. Germline lookup yields CDR1 MNHEY and CDR2 SMNVEV (reference sequence). J was trimmed by 2 bases and V by 6 bases; bases with no gene match: 10. The CDR3 has 16 residues. In nucleotides, the CDR3 is TGTGCCAGCAGGACCCAGGGGGCGCGGACCACAGATACGCAGTATTTT. Amino acid sequence: CASRTQGARTTDTQYF.

The chain uses TRBV7-8 and TRBJ2-5, with 7 bases lining up with TRBD1. The CDR3 is 13 residues long. With 8 bases clipped from V and 5 bases from J, the junction kept 8 bases outside the gene matches. Germline V gene data show CDR1 as SGHVS and CDR2 as FQNEAQ. The CDR3 protein is CASYRGREETQYF. The CDR3 DNA sequence: TGTGCCAGCTACAGGGGAAGAGAGGAGACCCAGTACTTC.

The table lists this clone with a count of one. V is TRBV5-6 and J is TRBJ1-5, with TRBD1 matching 10 bases. The germline V gene has CDR1 SGHDT and CDR2 YYEEEE. Trimming cost V 2 bases and J 4 bases; bases outside gene matches: 3. The CDR3 has 15 residues. The DNA for the CDR3 is TGTGCCAGCAGCTTAAGGACAGGGGGGAATCAGCCCCAGCATTTT. Translating gives CASSLRTGGNQPQHF.

CDR3 residues: CASSHKPEGSTDTQYF. The CDR3 region has the DNA TGTGCCAGCAGCCATAAACCGGAGGGTAGCACAGATACGCAGTATTTT. The chain links TRBV11-3 to TRBJ2-3; D is perhaps TRBD2 (6 bases). V was clipped by 5 bases and J by 0 bases, with 15 bases between them. CDR1 and CDR2 from the germline V gene are SGHNT and YENEEA. The CDR3 covers 16 residues.

The chain links TRBV4-1 to TRBJ2-5, with a tentative D call TRBD2 (7 bases). In germline, CDR1 is MGHRA, CDR2 YSYEKL. Trimming removed 4 bases from V and 2 bases from J, with 17 bases in between. The CDR3 runs to 16 residues. The CDR3 protein is CASSLQRDISQETQYF. The CDR3 DNA sequence: TGCGCCAGCAGCCTCCAGCGGGACATTTCGCAAGAGACCCAGTACTTC.

This chain joins TRBV5-8 and TRBJ1-2; the D gene is possibly TRBD1 (5 bases). The ends were cut back, 0 bases at V and 8 bases at J, with 17 bases in the middle. The germline CDR1 and CDR2 sequences are SGHTS and YDEGEE. The CDR3 extends over 15 amino acids. CDR3 DNA sequence: TGTGCCAGCAGCTTGGTCTTCCCAGGGTGGGGCGGCTACACCTTC. Translation: CASSLVFPGWGGYTF. The full variable domain, its missing parts supplied by reference TRBV5-8 and TRBJ1-2, is EAGVTQSPTHLIKTRGQQATLRCSPISGHTSVYWYQQALGLGLQFLLWYDEGEERNRGNFPPRFSGRQFPNYSSELNVNALELEDSALYLCASSLVFPGWGGYTFGSGTRLTVV.

This clone was picked up a small number of times. CDR3 DNA sequence: TGTGCCAGCACTGGGGAGCTGTTTTTT. Its protein product is CASTGELFF. V and J are TRBV6-1 and TRBJ2-2, with unresolved D. V was pared by 7 bases and J by 8 bases, with 2 bases between. CDR3 length equals 9 residues. Germline values: CDR1 MNHNS, CDR2 SASEGT.

The chain carries TRBV21-1 and TRBJ2-7; the table calls TRBD2, which could not be checked here. TRBV21-1 is a listed pseudogene. This CDR3 spans 16 amino acids. CDR3 sequence (DNA): TGTGCCAGCCGCATCCGAAGGGACCGCTGCGGGAACGAGCAGTACTTC. Its translation is CASRIRRDRCGNEQYF.

The chain combines TRBV7-2 with TRBJ1-3, with D possibly matching TRBD1 (6 bases). V dropped 3 bases and J dropped 4 bases, with 10 bases sitting between them. Germline V gives CDR1 SGHTA, CDR2 FQGNSA. This CDR3 has 14 residues. The CDR3 DNA follows: TGTGCCAGCAGCTTGGCAGGGGCCGGAAACACCATATATTTT. It translates to CASSLAGAGNTIYF.

This chain connects TRBV4-2 to TRBJ2-2; TRBD2 agrees at 11 bases. V trimming: 0 bases; J trimming: 1 base; junction bases outside the gene matches: 4. The CDR3 has 18 residues. Per germline, CDR1 LGHNA and CDR2 YNFKEQ. CDR3 bases: TGTGCCAGCAGCCAAGATATAACTAGCGGGGGGAACACCGGGGAGCTGTTTTTT. It yields the protein CASSQDITSGGNTGELFF.

J is TRBJ2-5 and V is TRBV5-6; 8 bases align to TRBD1. The V gene's germline CDR1 is SGHDT and CDR2 YYEEEE. V was pared by 4 bases and J by 2 bases, with 4 bases of the junction left unmatched. CDR3 size: 14 residues. The DNA of the CDR3 is TGTGCCAGCAGCGGGGGACAGGATCAAGAGACCCAGTACTTC. Amino acids: CASSGGQDQETQYF.

The J gene is TRBJ2-1, the V gene TRBV19; D possibly corresponds to TRBD2 (6 bases). Trimming took 4 bases from V and 2 from J, leaving 6 bases between them. Germline V gives CDR1 LNHDA, CDR2 SQIVND (reference sequence). The CDR3 is 13 amino acids. The CDR3 coding sequence is TGTGCCAGTAGTAGCGGGACCTACAATGAGCAGTTCTTC. It encodes CASSSGTYNEQFF.

The rearrangement uses TRBV27 and TRBJ2-5, with TRBD1 as a possible D gene (5 bases). Between the trimmed V and J ends, which lost 9 bases and 2 bases, there was a span of 10 bases. The CDR3 has 12 residues. Germline values: CDR1 MNHEY, CDR2 SMNVEV (reference sequence). In DNA form, the CDR3 reads TGTGCCAGTCAAGGGGAACAAGAGACCCAGTACTTC. The encoded protein is CASQGEQETQYF.

CDR3 nucleotides: TGCAGCGCCCGGACGAGCCGGGGGACCCAGTACTTC. This sequence encodes CSARTSRGTQYF. V and J are TRBV29-1 and TRBJ2-5; possibly TRBD2 for D (5 bases). V lost 7 bases to trimming and J lost 7 bases, with 16 bases between them. Germline values: CDR1 SQVTM, CDR2 ANQGSEA. CDR3 length: 12 amino acids.

The V and J genes are TRBV10-3 and TRBJ2-1, with D unclear. Germline CDR1 is ENHRY and CDR2 is SYGVKD. The CDR3 has 14 amino acids. V shed 4 bases and J shed 6 bases, with 13 bases lying between them. For the CDR3, the DNA is TGTGCCATCAGTGCCGGGTCGAGTGGCAATGAGCAGTTCTTC. Protein sequence: CAISAGSSGNEQFF.

The chain recombines TRBV21-1 with TRBJ2-3; TRBD1 is the table's D call and was not checked against the DNA. TRBV21-1 is recorded as a pseudogene. CDR3 length equals 14 residues. CDR3 sequence: CASSTGHRGDTQYF. The CDR3 DNA reads TGTGCCAGCAGTACAGGACACAGGGGCGATACGCAGTATTTT.

This clone was counted once. The chain has TRBV11-1 and TRBJ1-2, with 11 bases that match TRBD1. The CDR3 spans 15 residues. Germline values: CDR1 SGHAT, CDR2 FQDESV (reference sequence). The junction had 4 bases not matched to a gene; V was cut back by 4 bases and J by 3 bases. CDR3 nucleotides: TGTGCCAGCAGCTCACCGGGACAGGGGGACTATGGCTACACCTTC. Its protein product is CASSSPGQGDYGYTF.

V and J are TRBV11-2 and TRBJ2-7; 13 bases align to TRBD2. The CDR3 consists of 19 residues. CDR1 SGHAT and CDR2 FQNNGV come from the germline V gene. The J segment lost 3 bases and the V segment lost 4 bases, leaving 15 bases of the junction unmatched. The DNA for the CDR3 is TGTGCCAGCAGCTACCGGACTAGCGGGAGAACGAGGTGTCGCTACGAGCAGTACTTC. Protein sequence: CASSYRTSGRTRCRYEQYF.

This chain joins TRBV9 and TRBJ2-3; 7 positions agree with TRBD2. The CDR3 runs 13 residues. The junction had 0 bases not matched to a gene; V was cut back by 0 bases and J by 5 bases. The germline V gene has CDR1 SGDLS and CDR2 YYNGEE. The CDR3 DNA sequence: TGTGCCAGCAGCGTAGGGGGGGGAGATACGCAGTATTTT. Translation gives CASSVGGGDTQYF.

This CDR3 reads CASSVTGRGVEAFF. The CDR3 region has the DNA TGTGCCAGCAGCGTTACGGGCAGGGGGGTTGAAGCTTTCTTT. The rearrangement links TRBV2 to TRBJ1-1, with TRBD1 matching 7 bases. This CDR3 has 14 residues. CDR1 is SNHLY, CDR2 FYNNEI, per germline. The V segment lost 6 bases and the J segment 7 bases; nucleotides outside the gene matches: 11. Complete variable domain (other parts from reference TRBV2 and TRBJ1-1): EPEVTQTPSHQVTQMGQEVILRCVPISNHLYFYWYRQILGQKVEFLVSFYNNEISEKSEIFDDQFSVERPDGSNFTLKIRSTKLEDSAMYFCASSVTGRGVEAFFGQGTRLTVV.

This clone was detected only once. V gene TRBV27 combines with J gene TRBJ1-1; 7 bases map to TRBD1. The germline V gene has CDR1 MNHEY and CDR2 SMNVEV (reference sequence). V gave up 5 bases and J gave up 3 bases; unmatched junction bases: 12. The CDR3 consists of 16 residues. CDR3 protein: CASSQRDRVMDTEAFF. The DNA of the CDR3 is TGTGCCAGCAGTCAACGGGACAGAGTGATGGACACTGAAGCTTTCTTT.

The chain uses TRBV7-2 and TRBJ2-2, with D uncertain. The germline V gene has CDR1 SGHTA and CDR2 FQGNSA. The CDR3 has 14 amino acids. V dropped 4 bases and J dropped 6 bases, with 12 bases sitting between them. CDR3 loop: CASSSFQTPGELFF. The CDR3 nucleotides read TGTGCCAGCAGCTCCTTCCAGACACCCGGGGAGCTGTTTTTT.